A selection of T cell receptor beta chains follows, all from one sample in a study of cytomegalovirus exposure and HLA in healthy donors. Measured with immunoSEQ multiplex PCR; TCRdb has only the in-frame clones, and not every one. The sample has around 150,000 clones, about 87% seen once. Material: PBMCs. These receptors came from a woman aged 25 to 45 in good health and CMV-seronegative. Both conserved end residues are trimmed from each CDR3.

TRBV19	TRBJ2-1	ASSTHRDRGSNEQF
TRBV7-8	TRBJ2-5	ASSPAARGVETQY
TRBV5-1	TRBJ2-1	ASNSGGYNEQF
TRBV2	TRBJ1-2	ASAGTGNYGYT
TRBV19	TRBJ1-2	ASLKREGHNYGYT
TRBV5-8	TRBJ2-3	ASSGGTASTDTQY
TRBV29-1	TRBJ2-7	SVEAGGSGYEQY
TRBV5-1	TRBJ1-4	ASSLGDRGLDEKLF
TRBV6-1	TRBJ2-7	ASSETGSSGEQY
TRBV6-5	TRBJ1-1	ASSPTVNTEAF
TRBV7-3	TRBJ1-3	ASNRKSSGNTIY
TRBV4-3	TRBJ1-1	ASSQDIVTRTTEAF
TRBV29-1	TRBJ2-2	SVASANTGELF
TRBV28	TRBJ1-5	ASSGQGSYYSNQPQH
TRBV7-3	TRBJ2-3	ASSSNRGDTQY
TRBV9	TRBJ1-2	ASSATGASNYGYT
TRBV6-5	TRBJ2-3	ASSPRDRGVRTQY
TRBV5-1	TRBJ1-1	ASSFTGDTEAF
TRBV10-3	TRBJ2-3	AIRSGTSGSTDTQY
TRBV5-1	TRBJ2-7	ASSFARTYEQY
TRBV28	TRBJ1-2	ASTTPGRQTVYGYT
TRBV7-3	TRBJ2-3	ASSLTGAGGADTQY
TRBV7-9	TRBJ2-2	ASSLAWREFTGELF
TRBV6-6	TRBJ2-1	ASSYPGQGVDEQF
TRBV4-2	TRBJ2-1	ASSQDGTHNEQF
TRBV19	TRBJ2-1	ASSIETSTAGAPSYNEQF
TRBV2	TRBJ2-7	ASRGYYEQY
TRBV19	TRBJ2-2	ASRLVHDNTGELF
TRBV19	TRBJ2-1	ASSIVRLAEYNEQF
TRBV28	TRBJ2-7	ASRTYRGGTYEQY
TRBV5-1	TRBJ1-1	ASSLSISEQIGTEAF
TRBV4-1	TRBJ1-4	ASSQDRGSSEKLF
TRBV7-7	TRBJ2-3	ASSSGAGQGSDTQY
TRBV28	TRBJ2-3	ASSLFSVSGDTQY
TRBV5-4	TRBJ2-1	ASSLSGGGYNEQF
TRBV6-4	TRBJ1-1	ASRGDRSMNTEAF
TRBV29-1	TRBJ2-3	SVGLLRGDTQY